This T cell receptor (beta chain) is drawn from a study of blood T cell repertoires in COVID-19. Across the whole study: The United States, Italy and Spain supplied acute and convalescent COVID-19 samples.

In the original analysis: Reference gene primer amplification yielded estimated nucleated cell counts. TCRdb keeps only in-frame clones here, not all; method: immunoSEQ multiplex PCR. That table furnishes V, J and clone size, whereas the DNA furnished D and trimming. The sample has fewer than 300,000 clones, about 89% seen once; the top ten hold around 0.84%. This TCR derives from a man aged 30 to 45 with acute or convalescent COVID-19. Material: peripheral blood.

The CDR3 spells CASSESGYTDTQYF. The CDR3 nucleotides are TGTGCCAGCAGCGAGTCGGGGTACACAGATACGCAGTATTTT. The J gene is TRBJ2-3, the V gene TRBV9, with a possible D match to TRBD2 (5 bases). The V end was cut by 3 bases, the J end by 2 bases, with 10 bases between. Germline assignment: CDR1 SGDLS and CDR2 YYNGEE. This CDR3 is 14 amino acids long.